This TCR beta chain was found in a study of Graves' ophthalmopathy and Graves' hyperthyroidism. On the study more broadly: At the time of initial diagnosis and before any treatment, peripheral blood was collected.

RNA transcripts provided the template for amplifying TCR beta CDR3 regions. The first-round RT-PCR employed HTBI primers together with the Qiagen OneStep RT-PCR kit. A multiplex PCR was then performed as the second round. TCRdb independently ran MiXCR on the multiplex PCR reads; one entry per CDR3 protein. This table has under 400,000 distinct CDR3 sequences, roughly a sixth appearing once. This clonotype was detected ten times or more. Germline lookup yields CDR1 DFQATT and CDR2 SNEGSKA (reference sequence). V trimming: 4 bases; J trimming: 0 bases; junction bases outside the gene matches: 9. The CDR3 totals 16 residues.

The TCR was taken from an adult man with Graves' ophthalmopathy. Sequencing used peripheral blood. The chain carries TRBV20-1 and TRBJ2-7; 10 bases map to TRBD1. The CDR3 loop is CSATHAGQGSSYEQYF. As DNA, the CDR3 is TGCAGTGCTACCCACGCGGGACAGGGGAGCTCCTACGAGCAGTACTTC.